This T cell receptor (beta chain) was retrieved from a study of T cell changes during pregnancy in multiple sclerosis. Produced via immunoSEQ multiplex PCR; TCRdb's table is partial and in-frame only. Seen here are around 56,000 clones, around nine tenths observed once, and the top ten hold less than 3.5%. In germline, CDR1 is SGHKS, CDR2 YYEKEE (reference sequence). The V segment lost 4 bases and the J segment 7 bases; nucleotides outside the gene matches: 6. The CDR3 totals 15 residues. The sequence came from a female donor in good health, enrolled as a control in a pregnancy study. The chain has TRBV5-5 and TRBJ1-4, with 11 bases identical to TRBD1. This material consisted of peripheral blood, taken in the third trimester of pregnancy. The CDR3 nucleotides read TGTGCCAGCAGCATACGGACAGGGGGCGGTGAAAAACTGTTTTTT. Translated, it gives CASSIRTGGGEKLFF.